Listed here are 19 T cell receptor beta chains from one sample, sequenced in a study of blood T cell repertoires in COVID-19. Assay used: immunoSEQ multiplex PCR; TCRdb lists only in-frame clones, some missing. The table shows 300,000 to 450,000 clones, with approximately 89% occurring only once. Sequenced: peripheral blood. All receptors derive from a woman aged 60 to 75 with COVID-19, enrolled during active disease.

Written as DNA, the CDR3 is TGTGCCAGCAGTCGAGCAGGGCGGCAAGAGACCCAGTACTTC. This codes for CASSRAGRQETQYF. This chain links TRBV2 with TRBJ2-5; D is perhaps TRBD1 (5 bases). Trimming pared 5 bases from V and 2 bases from J, leaving 12 bases between. Per germline, CDR1 SNHLY and CDR2 FYNNEI. CDR3 length equals 14 residues.

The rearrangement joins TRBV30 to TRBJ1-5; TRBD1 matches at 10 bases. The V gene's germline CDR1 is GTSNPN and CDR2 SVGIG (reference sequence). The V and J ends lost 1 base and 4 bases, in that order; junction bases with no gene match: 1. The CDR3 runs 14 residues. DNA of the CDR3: TGTGCCTGGAGTGCGGGACAGGGGAATCAGCCCCAGCATTTT. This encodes CAWSAGQGNQPQHF.

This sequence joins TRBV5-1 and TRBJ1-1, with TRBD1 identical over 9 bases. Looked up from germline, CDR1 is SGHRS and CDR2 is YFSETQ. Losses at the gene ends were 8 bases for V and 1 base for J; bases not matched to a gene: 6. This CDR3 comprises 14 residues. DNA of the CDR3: TGCGCCAGTAGGGACAGGGCCAGGAACACTGAAGCTTTCTTT. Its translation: CASRDRARNTEAFF.

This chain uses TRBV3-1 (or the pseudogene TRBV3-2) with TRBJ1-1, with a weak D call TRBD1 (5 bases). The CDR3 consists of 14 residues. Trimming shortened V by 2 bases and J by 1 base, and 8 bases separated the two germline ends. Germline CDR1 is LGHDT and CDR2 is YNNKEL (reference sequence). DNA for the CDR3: TGTGCCAGCAGCCAAATAGGGGAGAACACTGAAGCTTTCTTT. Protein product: CASSQIGENTEAFF.

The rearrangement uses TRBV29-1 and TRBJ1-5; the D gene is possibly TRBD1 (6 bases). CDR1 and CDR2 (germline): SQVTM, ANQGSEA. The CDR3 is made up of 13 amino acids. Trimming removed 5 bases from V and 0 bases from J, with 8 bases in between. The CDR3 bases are TGCAGCGTTTCAGGGGATAGCAATCAGCCCCAGCATTTT. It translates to CSVSGDSNQPQHF.

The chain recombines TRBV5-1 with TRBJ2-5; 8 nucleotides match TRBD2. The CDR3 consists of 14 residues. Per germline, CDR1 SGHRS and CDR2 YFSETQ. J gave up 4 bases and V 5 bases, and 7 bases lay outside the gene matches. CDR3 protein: CASRPGGPGETQYF. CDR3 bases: TGCGCCAGCAGACCGGGGGGGCCCGGAGAGACCCAGTACTTC.

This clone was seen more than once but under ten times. As DNA, the CDR3 is TGTGCCAGCAACTCCATTGGGACACCGAACACTGAAGCTTTCTTT. Amino acid sequence: CASNSIGTPNTEAFF. This chain connects TRBV6-5 to TRBJ1-1; TRBD1 might be the D (6 bases). The CDR3 length is 15 residues. V lost 7 bases, J lost 1 base, and 16 bases lay in between. The germline CDR1 and CDR2 sequences are MNHEY and SVGAGI.

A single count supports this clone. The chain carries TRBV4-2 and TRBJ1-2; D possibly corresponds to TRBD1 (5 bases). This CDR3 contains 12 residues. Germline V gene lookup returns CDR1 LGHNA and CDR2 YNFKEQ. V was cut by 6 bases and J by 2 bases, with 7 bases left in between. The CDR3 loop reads CASRGGNYGYTF. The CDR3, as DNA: TGTGCCAGCAGGGGGGGGAACTATGGCTACACCTTC.

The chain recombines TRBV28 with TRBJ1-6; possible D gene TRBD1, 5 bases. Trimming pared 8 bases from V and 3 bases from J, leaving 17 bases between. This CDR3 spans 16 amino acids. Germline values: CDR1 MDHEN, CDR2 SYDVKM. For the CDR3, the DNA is TGTGCCAGCGGACCGGGCGGGGGTGGCTATAATTCACCCCTCCACTTT. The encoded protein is CASGPGGGGYNSPLHF.

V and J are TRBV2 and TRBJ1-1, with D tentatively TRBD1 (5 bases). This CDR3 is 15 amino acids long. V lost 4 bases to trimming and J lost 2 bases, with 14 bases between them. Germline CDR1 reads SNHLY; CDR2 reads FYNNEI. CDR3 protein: CASSVEGMGNTEAFF. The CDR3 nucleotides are TGTGCCAGCAGTGTGGAGGGGATGGGAAACACTGAAGCTTTCTTT.

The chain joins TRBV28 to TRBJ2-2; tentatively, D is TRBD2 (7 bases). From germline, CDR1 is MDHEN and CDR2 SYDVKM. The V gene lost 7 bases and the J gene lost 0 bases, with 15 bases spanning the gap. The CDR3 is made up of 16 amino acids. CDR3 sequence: CASTVGGAPNTGELFF. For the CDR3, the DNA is TGTGCCAGCACCGTTGGGGGGGCCCCGAACACCGGGGAGCTGTTTTTT.

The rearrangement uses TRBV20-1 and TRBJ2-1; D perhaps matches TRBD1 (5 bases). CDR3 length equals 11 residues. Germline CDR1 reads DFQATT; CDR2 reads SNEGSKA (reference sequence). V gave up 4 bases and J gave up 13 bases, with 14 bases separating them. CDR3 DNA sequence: TGCAGTGCTACGGGCCAGGGCTTTCAGTTCTTC. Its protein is CSATGQGFQFF.

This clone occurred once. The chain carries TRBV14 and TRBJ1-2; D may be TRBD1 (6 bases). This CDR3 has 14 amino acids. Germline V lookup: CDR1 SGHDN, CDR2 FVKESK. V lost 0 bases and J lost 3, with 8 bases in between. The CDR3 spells CASSQDRGYYGYTF. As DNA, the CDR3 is TGTGCCAGCAGCCAAGACAGGGGCTACTATGGCTACACCTTC.

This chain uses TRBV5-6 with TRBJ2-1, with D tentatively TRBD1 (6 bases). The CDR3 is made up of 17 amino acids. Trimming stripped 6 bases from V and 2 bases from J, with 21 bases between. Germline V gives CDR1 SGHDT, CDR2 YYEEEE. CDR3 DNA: TGTGCCAGCACCCGTGGGGTAAACAGGGTCCCCTACAATGAGCAGTTCTTC. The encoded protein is CASTRGVNRVPYNEQFF.

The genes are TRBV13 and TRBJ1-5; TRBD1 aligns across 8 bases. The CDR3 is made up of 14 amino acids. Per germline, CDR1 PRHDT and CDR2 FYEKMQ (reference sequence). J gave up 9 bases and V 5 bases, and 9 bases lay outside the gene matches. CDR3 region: CASSPGQAARPQHF. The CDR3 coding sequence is TGTGCCAGCAGCCCGGGACAGGCTGCTCGGCCCCAGCATTTT.

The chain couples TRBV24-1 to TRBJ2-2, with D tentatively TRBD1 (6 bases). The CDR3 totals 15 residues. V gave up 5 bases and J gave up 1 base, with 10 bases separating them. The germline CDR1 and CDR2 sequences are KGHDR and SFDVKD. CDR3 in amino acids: CATSGPGQNTGELFF. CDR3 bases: TGTGCCACCAGTGGACCGGGACAGAACACCGGGGAGCTGTTTTTT.

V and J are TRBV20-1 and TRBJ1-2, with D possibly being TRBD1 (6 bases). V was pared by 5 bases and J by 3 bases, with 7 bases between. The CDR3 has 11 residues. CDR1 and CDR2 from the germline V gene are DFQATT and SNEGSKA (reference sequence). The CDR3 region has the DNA TGCAGTGCTCGGACAGACTATGGCTACACCTTC. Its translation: CSARTDYGYTF.

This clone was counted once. CDR3 loop: CASVDRGAYEQYF. The CDR3 DNA reads as TGTGCCAGTGTGGACAGGGGCGCCTACGAGCAGTACTTC. The chain is built from TRBV28 and TRBJ2-7; 9 bases are shared with TRBD1. Germline V lookup: CDR1 MDHEN, CDR2 SYDVKM. Trimming took 9 bases from V and 2 from J; bases not matched to a gene: 5. The CDR3 has 13 amino acids.

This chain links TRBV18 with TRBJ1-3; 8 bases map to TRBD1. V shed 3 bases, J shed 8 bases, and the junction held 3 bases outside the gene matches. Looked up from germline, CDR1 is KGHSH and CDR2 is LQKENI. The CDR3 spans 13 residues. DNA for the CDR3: TGTGCCAGCTCACCTGACAGGGGTCACACCATATATTTT. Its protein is CASSPDRGHTIYF.